This TCR beta chain is from a study of control samples from healthy donors and cancer patients. Sequenced by immunoSEQ multiplex PCR; TCRdb stores in-frame clones only, minus some. The profile shows about 82,000 clones, roughly 93% of them singletons. V shed 6 bases and J shed 4 bases, with 15 bases lying between them. The CDR3 length is 15 residues. Germline CDR1 reads SGHVS; CDR2 reads FNYEAQ. Sequences were obtained from blood. The gene calls are TRBV7-6 and TRBJ2-2, with a tentative D call TRBD1 (6 bases). The clonotype comes from a woman younger than 30 in good health. CDR3 residues: CASRQRGQRTGELFF. CDR3 bases: TGTGCCAGCAGACAACGAGGACAGCGCACCGGGGAGCTGTTTTTT.